The 30 T cell receptor beta chains in this list originate from one sample, sequenced in a study of shared clonotypes between healthy human individuals. Method: immunoSEQ multiplex PCR; TCRdb's copy keeps in-frame clones and lacks some. The sample lists 2 million to 2.5 million clones, 95% occurring once. Sequenced: naive CD4+ T cells sorted from blood. Subset indicated: CD45RA+ positively selected. These receptors originate from a man younger than 30 in good health.

The CDR3 DNA reads as TGTGCCAGCAGACCGACAGGGCCATCCTACGAGCAGTACTTC. Its translation is CASRPTGPSYEQYF. This rearrangement joins TRBV2 to TRBJ2-7, with 7 bases matching TRBD1. Germline CDR1 SNHLY, CDR2 FYNNEI. This CDR3 has 14 amino acids. Trimming took 6 bases from V and 1 from J; bases not matched to a gene: 6.

The rearrangement uses TRBV6-1 and TRBJ1-2; no definite D call. CDR1 is MNHNS, CDR2 SASEGT, per germline. This CDR3 has 11 residues. Trimming removed 4 bases from V and 8 bases from J, with 8 bases in between. The CDR3 loop reads CASSVTSGYTF. The CDR3 nucleotides are TGTGCCAGCAGTGTCACAAGCGGCTACACCTTC.

The genes are TRBV10-3 and TRBJ1-2; D gene ambiguous. The CDR3 runs to 15 residues. With 0 bases removed from V and 7 bases from J, the gap between germline ends came to 15 bases. Germline-derived CDR1 and CDR2 are ENHRY and SYGVKD. DNA for the CDR3: TGTGCCATCAGTGAGTCTGGCGGGCTTTTTGGTGGCTACACCTTC. Its protein product is CAISESGGLFGGYTF.

V is TRBV27 and J is TRBJ1-1, with TRBD1 as a possible D gene (5 bases). With 5 bases removed from V and 6 bases from J, the gap between germline ends came to 16 bases. CDR1 and CDR2 (germline): MNHEY, SMNVEV (reference sequence). The CDR3 consists of 14 residues. Written as DNA, the CDR3 is TGTGCCAGCAGTGGGGTAGGGGCGTGGTCTGAAGCTTTCTTT. Translating gives CASSGVGAWSEAFF.

The rearrangement joins TRBV10-3 to TRBJ2-3; 10 bases are a match to TRBD2. There are 18 residues in the CDR3. The germline V gene has CDR1 ENHRY and CDR2 SYGVKD. The ends lost 3 bases at V and 2 bases at J; junction bases unmatched: 11. CDR3 residues: CAISESSGSVIFTDTQYF. DNA for the CDR3: TGTGCCATCAGTGAATCTAGCGGGAGTGTAATTTTCACAGATACGCAGTATTTT.

V usage is TRBV2 and J usage is TRBJ2-1; 10 bases line up with TRBD2. Per germline, CDR1 SNHLY and CDR2 FYNNEI. Losses at the gene ends were 8 bases for V and 9 bases for J; bases not matched to a gene: 13. The CDR3 sequence is 15 residues long. The CDR3 loop is CASAVLAGVVGEQFF. CDR3 sequence (DNA): TGTGCCAGCGCCGTTCTAGCGGGAGTAGTCGGTGAGCAGTTCTTC.

The rearrangement joins TRBV7-9 to TRBJ2-1, with 10 bases fitting TRBD2. The CDR3 extends over 15 amino acids. With 1 base clipped from V and 6 bases from J, the junction kept 3 bases outside the gene matches. Germline V gene lookup returns CDR1 SEHNR and CDR2 FQNEAQ (reference sequence). The CDR3 spells CASSLGLAGPNEQFF. The CDR3, as DNA: TGTGCCAGCAGCTTAGGACTAGCGGGTCCCAATGAGCAGTTCTTC.

J is TRBJ1-2 and V is TRBV7-2, with D possibly matching TRBD1 (6 bases). Between the trimmed V and J ends, which lost 5 bases and 5 bases, there was a span of 9 bases. The CDR3 length is 12 residues. Germline V CDR1 and CDR2: SGHTA, FQGNSA. DNA for the CDR3: TGTGCCAGCAGCCCCACAGGGTATGGCTACACCTTC. Protein sequence: CASSPTGYGYTF.

The rearrangement links TRBV6-5 to TRBJ2-7; TRBD2 matches 8 bases. This CDR3 has 15 residues. After removal of 4 bases from V and 1 base from J, the junction contained 6 bases not matched to a gene. Germline V gene lookup returns CDR1 MNHEY and CDR2 SVGAGI. The CDR3 DNA follows: TGTGCCAGCAGTTCGAGCGGGAGCGGGTCCTACGAGCAGTACTTC. Protein sequence: CASSSSGSGSYEQYF.

Concerning this clone itself: The sample carries other DNA sequences with the same CDR3. The chain is built from TRBV11-2 and TRBJ2-2, with D hard to call. The CDR3 is 14 amino acids. Germline-derived CDR1 and CDR2 are SGHAT and FQNNGV. Trimming left V 3 bases short and J 1 base short, with 6 bases between. The CDR3 protein is CASSLSGNTGELFF. CDR3 in DNA: TGTGCCAGCAGCTTGTCAGGGAACACCGGGGAGCTGTTTTTT.

The rearrangement links TRBV2 to TRBJ1-2; a possible D gene is TRBD1 (5 bases). Trimming removed 1 base at V and 0 bases at J, with 12 bases between. Looked up from germline, CDR1 is SNHLY and CDR2 is FYNNEI. This CDR3 has 16 residues. CDR3 region: CASSEGGAGANYGYTF. In DNA form, the CDR3 reads TGTGCCAGCAGTGAAGGCGGGGCGGGAGCTAACTATGGCTACACCTTC.

This clone was found a few times. Additional DNA sequences in this sample encode the identical CDR3. The chain couples TRBV18 to TRBJ1-1; tentatively, D is TRBD1 (5 bases). Trimming took 2 bases from V and 1 from J, leaving 8 bases between them. This CDR3 comprises 14 residues. In germline, CDR1 is KGHSH, CDR2 LQKENI. The CDR3 coding sequence is TGTGCCAGCTCACCAATGGGGGGGAACACTGAAGCTTTCTTT. It translates to CASSPMGGNTEAFF.

The CDR3 sequence is CASSKTGPNTEAFF. In nucleotides, the CDR3 is TGTGCCAGCAGTAAGACAGGACCGAACACTGAAGCTTTCTTT. The chain has TRBV2 and TRBJ1-1; weak D call: TRBD1 (6 bases). V lost 5 bases and J lost 1, with 11 bases in between. CDR1 is SNHLY and CDR2 is FYNNEI in the germline V gene. There are 14 residues in the CDR3. The full variable domain, with the rest looked up from reference TRBV2 and TRBJ1-1, is EPEVTQTPSHQVTQMGQEVILRCVPISNHLYFYWYRQILGQKVEFLVSFYNNEISEKSEIFDDQFSVERPDGSNFTLKIRSTKLEDSAMYFCASSKTGPNTEAFFGQGTRLTVV.

This clone was observed a handful of times. The gene calls are TRBV30 and TRBJ2-7; either TRBD1 or TRBD2 may supply D (5 bases each). The CDR3 runs to 12 residues. From germline, CDR1 is GTSNPN and CDR2 SVGIG (reference sequence). Trimming took off 0 bases at V and 6 bases at J, with 9 bases between the two ends. The CDR3 sequence: CAWSVGEPEQYF. The CDR3 DNA follows: TGTGCCTGGAGTGTAGGGGAGCCCGAGCAGTACTTC.

This clone was counted a single time. This sequence joins TRBV4-3 and TRBJ2-3, with 8 bases matching TRBD2. J lost 0 bases, V lost 0 bases, and 8 bases had no gene match. Germline-derived CDR1 and CDR2 are LGHNA and YSLEER. CDR3 size: 18 residues. The CDR3 sequence: CASSQDIGASGSTDTQYF. CDR3 nucleotides: TGCGCCAGCAGCCAAGATATTGGTGCTAGCGGGAGCACAGATACGCAGTATTTT.

This rearrangement joins TRBV2 to TRBJ2-7, with a possible D match to TRBD1 (5 bases). Germline CDR1 SNHLY, CDR2 FYNNEI. Trimming left V 8 bases short and J 1 base short, with 9 bases between. CDR3 length: 12 amino acids. The CDR3 DNA is TGTGCCAGCGGGGCCCGGTCCTACGAGCAGTACTTC. It encodes CASGARSYEQYF.

Written as DNA, the CDR3 is TGCGCCAGCAGCCAAGACTATGGCTACACCTTC. Protein product: CASSQDYGYTF. The chain is built from TRBV4-1 and TRBJ1-2, with no clear D. Germline CDR1 is MGHRA and CDR2 is YSYEKL. V was trimmed by 0 bases and J by 4 bases, leaving 0 bases between them. This CDR3 is 11 amino acids long.

V gene TRBV11-2 combines with J gene TRBJ1-5, with unresolved D. This CDR3 contains 13 residues. Germline CDR1 and CDR2: SGHAT and FQNNGV. The V end lost 1 base, the J end lost 6 bases, and 7 bases lay between the germline ends. Here the CDR3 reads CASSLAMFQPQHF. Written as DNA, the CDR3 is TGTGCCAGCAGCTTAGCCATGTTTCAGCCCCAGCATTTT.

The V gene is TRBV11-3, the J gene TRBJ2-1; no definite D call. V shed 1 base and J shed 7 bases, with 8 bases lying between them. The V gene's germline CDR1 is SGHNT and CDR2 YENEEA. This CDR3 has 13 residues. CDR3 protein: CASSLVGVNEQFF. Written as DNA, the CDR3 is TGTGCCAGCAGCTTAGTCGGAGTAAATGAGCAGTTCTTC.

The chain carries TRBV25-1 and TRBJ2-2, with TRBD2 as a possible D gene (5 bases). Trimming removed 5 bases from V and 6 bases from J, with 10 bases in between. Per germline, CDR1 MGHDK and CDR2 SYGVNS. The CDR3 is 13 residues long. CDR3: CASSSRGAGELFF. The CDR3 region has the DNA TGTGCCAGCAGTTCCCGGGGAGCCGGGGAGCTGTTTTTT.

This clone was counted once. The chain joins TRBV5-1 to TRBJ2-7, with D unclear. Trimming removed 4 bases from V and 1 base from J, with 15 bases in between. The CDR3 is made up of 15 amino acids. The germline gives CDR1 SGHRS, CDR2 YFSETQ. CDR3: CASSRIPGKSYEQYF. The CDR3 DNA is TGCGCCAGCAGCCGGATCCCGGGTAAATCCTACGAGCAGTACTTC. The whole variable domain, filled in from reference TRBV5-1 and TRBJ2-7, reads KAGVTQTPRYLIKTRGQQVTLSCSPISGHRSVSWYQQTPGQGLQFLFEYFSETQRNKGNFPGRFSGRQFSNSRSEMNVSTLELGDSALYLCASSRIPGKSYEQYFGPGTRLTVT.

The rearrangement joins TRBV9 to TRBJ1-1; perhaps TRBD1 as D (6 bases). Germline V CDR1 and CDR2: SGDLS, YYNGEE. This CDR3 is built from 14 residues. Trimming left V 0 bases short and J 6 bases short, with 12 bases between. The CDR3 nucleotides are TGTGCCAGCAGCGTAGAGGGGGATGGGGCTGAAGCTTTCTTT. This codes for CASSVEGDGAEAFF.

V gene TRBV5-1 combines with J gene TRBJ2-7; tentative D call: TRBD1 (5 bases). The CDR3 is made up of 14 amino acids. V gave up 0 bases and J gave up 2 bases, with 9 bases separating them. Germline CDR1 and CDR2: SGHRS and YFSETQ. The chain's CDR3 is CASSLGTTAYEQYF. The CDR3 coding sequence is TGCGCCAGCAGCTTGGGGACAACTGCCTACGAGCAGTACTTC.

V usage is TRBV4-1 and J usage is TRBJ2-2; no reliable D call. Germline V gene lookup returns CDR1 MGHRA and CDR2 YSYEKL. This CDR3 region has 14 residues. The ends were cut back, 4 bases at V and 8 bases at J, with 14 bases in the middle. The CDR3 sequence is CASSPGGQVGELFF. The CDR3 nucleotides read TGCGCCAGCAGCCCCGGTGGGCAGGTTGGGGAGCTGTTTTTT.

In this sample, this clone turned up once. The J gene is TRBJ2-2, the V gene TRBV7-3; D is perhaps TRBD1 or TRBD2 (5 bases each). V was cut by 5 bases and J by 4 bases, with 11 bases left in between. The CDR3 has 14 amino acids. Germline CDR1 is SGHTA and CDR2 is FQGTGA. The CDR3 sequence: CASSTRDRTGELFF. The CDR3 DNA follows: TGTGCCAGCAGCACCAGGGACCGCACCGGGGAGCTGTTTTTT.

In DNA, the CDR3 is TGTGCCAGCACCCCTGGAGGACAGGGGAGAGGAAACACCATATATTTT. It specifies CASTPGGQGRGNTIYF. V is TRBV25-1 and J is TRBJ1-3; TRBD1 matches 9 bases. Germline V gene data show CDR1 as MGHDK and CDR2 as SYGVNS. The V segment lost 7 bases and the J segment 4 bases; nucleotides outside the gene matches: 11. The CDR3 runs 16 residues.

This clone was observed once. This chain links TRBV7-8 with TRBJ2-1, with no clear D. The CDR3 extends over 12 amino acids. Germline loops: CDR1 SGHVS, CDR2 FQNEAQ. V lost 2 bases and J lost 6, with 5 bases in between. The CDR3 sequence: CASSLIGNEQFF. The CDR3 nucleotides read TGTGCCAGCAGCTTAATTGGCAATGAGCAGTTCTTC.

V is TRBV30 and J is TRBJ2-1; D gene unclear. V shed 5 bases and J shed 4 bases, with 6 bases lying between them. CDR3 size: 11 residues. Germline lookup yields CDR1 GTSNPN and CDR2 SVGIG (reference sequence). The CDR3: CAWEIYNEQFF. The DNA for the CDR3 is TGTGCCTGGGAAATATACAATGAGCAGTTCTTC.

V and J are TRBV6-5 and TRBJ2-5; a weak D match, TRBD1 (5 bases). The CDR3 sequence is 14 residues long. Looked up from germline, CDR1 is MNHEY and CDR2 is SVGAGI. V gave up 6 bases and J gave up 1 base, with 12 bases separating them. The CDR3 DNA reads TGTGCCAGCAGGGCCGACAGCCTCCAAGAGACCCAGTACTTC. It codes for CASRADSLQETQYF.

The sample holds one count of this clone. This chain's CDR3 is CAWRRFNEQFF. The CDR3 DNA sequence: TGTGCCTGGAGGAGGTTCAATGAGCAGTTCTTC. The chain couples TRBV30 to TRBJ2-1; D remains ambiguous. V gave up 3 bases and J gave up 6 bases, with 6 bases separating them. CDR3 size: 11 residues. Per the germline V gene, CDR1 is GTSNPN and CDR2 is SVGIG (reference sequence).